This T cell receptor (beta chain) was observed in a study of shared clonotypes between healthy human individuals. Naive CD8 cells were CD45RO-negative, positively selected for CCR7, excluding terminally differentiated effector memory CD45RA+ cells. Every contributor of samples was a Caucasian grown-up residing in Nashville, Tennessee. With respect to this clone: As yet, its antigen is unknown.

V was cut by 6 bases and J by 0 bases, with 10 bases left in between. CDR1 and CDR2 (germline): SGDLS, YYNGEE. The CDR3 has 14 residues. Sequencing was performed with immunoSEQ multiplex PCR; in TCRdb, only in-frame clones are kept and a portion is missing. Among about 2 million clones listed, about 95% were seen once. Study-wide findings and caveats: Larger estimated richness was generally recorded for naive subsets relative to memory subsets. The authors sampled blood alone, and tissue repertoires likely differ. Of the naive CD4 clonotypes, about 5% were shared across a few donors.

The V call is TRBV9, the J call TRBJ1-3, with D perhaps matching TRBD1 (6 bases). This TCR came from a man in his late teens or twenties in good health. The sample taken for sequencing was naive CD8+ T cells sorted from blood. The CDR3 nucleotides read TGTGCCAGCACGGGGGGCGGCTCTGGAAACACCATATATTTT. Translation: CASTGGGSGNTIYF.